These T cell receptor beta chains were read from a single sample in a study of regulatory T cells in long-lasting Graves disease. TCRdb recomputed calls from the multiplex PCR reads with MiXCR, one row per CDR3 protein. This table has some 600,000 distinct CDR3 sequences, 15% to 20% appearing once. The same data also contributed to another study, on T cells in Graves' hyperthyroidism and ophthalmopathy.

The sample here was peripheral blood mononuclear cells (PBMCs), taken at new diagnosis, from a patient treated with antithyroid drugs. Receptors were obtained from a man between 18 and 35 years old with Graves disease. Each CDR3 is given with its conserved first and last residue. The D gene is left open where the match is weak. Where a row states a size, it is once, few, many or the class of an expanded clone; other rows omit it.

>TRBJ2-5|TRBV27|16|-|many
TGTGCCACCAAATTGGACGGCCAGTGGGGCCAAGAGACCCAGTACTTC
CATKLDGQWGQETQYF
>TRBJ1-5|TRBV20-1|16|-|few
TGCAGTGCTACACGAACCGGGACGGGGGACGATCAGCCCCAGCATTTT
CSATRTGTGDDQPQHF
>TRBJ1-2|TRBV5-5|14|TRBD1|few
TGTGCCAGCAGCAGTACAGGGGGCGCGGGTGGCTACACCTTC
CASSSTGGAGGYTF
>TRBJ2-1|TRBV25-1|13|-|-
TGTGCCAGCAGGGCCCGGGCCGCTCATGAGCAGTTCTTC
CASRARAAHEQFF
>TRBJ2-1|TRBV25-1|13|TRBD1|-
TGTGCCAGCGCTTGGGACAGGGTCTATGAGCAGTTCTTC
CASAWDRVYEQFF
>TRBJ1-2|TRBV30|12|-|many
TGTGCCTGGAGTGTAGGACACTACGGCTACACCTTC
CAWSVGHYGYTF
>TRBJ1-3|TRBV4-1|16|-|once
TGCGCCAGCAGCCAAGATCAAGGGAGAAATGGAAACACCATATATTTT
CASSQDQGRNGNTIYF
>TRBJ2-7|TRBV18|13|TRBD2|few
TGTGCCAGCTGGGGAGGGGCCGAGGGAGAGCAGTACTTC
CASWGGAEGEQYF
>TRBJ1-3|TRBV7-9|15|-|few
TGTGCCAGCAGCGTAGGAGGCAACTCTGGAAACACCATATATTTT
CASSVGGNSGNTIYF
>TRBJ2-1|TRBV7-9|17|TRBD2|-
TGTGCCAGCGCCCCCGGGGGGGAGGTCCTCTCCTACAATGAGCAGTTCTTC
CASAPGGEVLSYNEQFF
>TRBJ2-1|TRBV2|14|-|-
TGTGCCAGCAGTGAAGCGCGCGGACTGGATGAGCAGTTCTTC
CASSEARGLDEQFF
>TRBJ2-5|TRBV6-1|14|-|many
TGTGCCAGCAGCCCTCTTAAGGGTAAAGAGACCCAGTACTTC
CASSPLKGKETQYF
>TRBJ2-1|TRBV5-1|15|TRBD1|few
TGCGCCAGCAGGGCCCTCCAGACAGGGAACAATGAGCAGTTCTTC
CASRALQTGNNEQFF
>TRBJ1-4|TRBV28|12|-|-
TGTGCCAGCAGTTTCAGGGCGGAAAAACTGTTTTTT
CASSFRAEKLFF
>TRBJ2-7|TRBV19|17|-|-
TGTGCCAGTAGTCGATCCGAGCGGAGGCCTTGGGGCGATGAGCAGTACTTC
CASSRSERRPWGDEQYF
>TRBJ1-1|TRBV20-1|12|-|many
TGCAGTGCTCCATTGGGGGGCACTGAAGCTTTCTTT
CSAPLGGTEAFF
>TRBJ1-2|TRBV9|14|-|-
TGTGCCAGCAGCCCTCAGGACAGCCGTCTCGACTACACCTTC
CASSPQDSRLDYTF
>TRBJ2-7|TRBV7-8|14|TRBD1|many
TGTGCCAGCAGGTGGACAGGGGGCGCGGACGAGCAGTACTTC
CASRWTGGADEQYF
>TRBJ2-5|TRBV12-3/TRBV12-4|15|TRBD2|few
TGTGCCAGCAGTTTAGTCGGGGGGGCAGGAGAGACCCAGTACTTC
CASSLVGGAGETQYF
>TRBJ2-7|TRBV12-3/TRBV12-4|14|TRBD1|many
TGTGCCAGCAGTCACGGACAGGGGGCCTACGAGCAGTACTTC
CASSHGQGAYEQYF
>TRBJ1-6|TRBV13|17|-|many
TGTGCCAGCAGCACCCGAGGCAGCAGCCTGAGTAATTCACCCCTCCACTTT
CASSTRGSSLSNSPLHF
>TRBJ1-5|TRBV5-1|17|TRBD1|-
TGCGCCAGCAGCTTGTTCGCCCAGGGGGCTAGCAATCAGCCCCAGCATTTT
CASSLFAQGASNQPQHF
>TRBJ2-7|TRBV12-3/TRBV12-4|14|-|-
TGTGCCAGCAGTTTCAGGAGGGTCTCGTGGGAGCAGTACTTC
CASSFRRVSWEQYF